These 6 T cell receptor beta chains were sequenced from one sample in a study of radiotherapy plus CTLA-4 blockade in lung cancer. Repertoires were generated with immunoSEQ multiplex PCR, while TCRdb's copy carries only in-frame clones and drops some. The repertoire holds roughly 50,000 clones, approximately 86% seen once, with less than 20% in the top ten. The source material was peripheral blood, sampled from a patient treated with radiotherapy plus ipilimumab. The receptor set was obtained from a human donor with non-small cell lung cancer that progressed on radiotherapy plus ipilimumab. Some clones in this sample may be carry-over from other donors' samples.

The chain recombines TRBV10-1 with TRBJ2-1, with a weak D call TRBD2 (5 bases). Germline CDR1 WNHNN, CDR2 SYGVQD (reference sequence). The CDR3 is 15 residues long. V lost 0 bases and J 9 bases, leaving 15 bases between the germline ends. The CDR3 here is CASSESRGFTAEQFF. The CDR3, as DNA: TGCGCCAGCAGTGAGTCGCGAGGGTTCACAGCTGAGCAGTTCTTC.

The gene calls are TRBV27 and TRBJ2-5, with 15 bases lining up with TRBD2. The CDR3 is made up of 15 amino acids. Trimming took 5 bases from V and 6 from J; bases not matched to a gene: 4. The germline gives CDR1 MNHEY, CDR2 SMNVEV (reference sequence). CDR3 DNA: TGTGCCAGCAGTCTGGGGACTAGCGGGAGGAAGACCCAGTACTTC. This codes for CASSLGTSGRKTQYF.

Note on this clone: Other nucleotide sequences in the sample specify the same CDR3. This chain connects TRBV7-8 to TRBJ2-5, with no clear D. CDR3 length: 12 residues. V gave up 6 bases and J gave up 5 bases, with 10 bases separating them. Germline V lookup: CDR1 SGHVS, CDR2 FQNEAQ. CDR3 region: CASSFYKETQYF. The CDR3, as DNA: TGTGCCAGCAGTTTCTATAAGGAGACCCAGTACTTC.

The V gene is TRBV11-3, the J gene TRBJ2-1; 7 bases agree with TRBD2. This CDR3 is built from 14 residues. The junction had 3 bases not matched to a gene; V was cut back by 1 base and J by 6 bases. CDR1 SGHNT and CDR2 YENEEA come from the germline V gene. The DNA of the CDR3 is TGTGCCAGCAGCTTAGGCGGGAGTGCCAATGAGCAGTTCTTC. Amino acids: CASSLGGSANEQFF.

This clone was seen more than once but under ten times. The chain uses TRBV10-3 and TRBJ1-1; D is unclear. V was clipped by 2 bases and J by 1 base, with 14 bases between them. Germline values: CDR1 ENHRY, CDR2 SYGVKD. The length of the CDR3 is 16 residues. Here the CDR3 DNA reads TGTGCCATCAGTGAGCTGCGGGTAGGCGGGAACACTGAAGCTTTCTTT. Translated, it gives CAISELRVGGNTEAFF.

The chain carries TRBV7-8 and TRBJ2-3; D possibly corresponds to TRBD2 (6 bases). Germline-derived CDR1 and CDR2 are SGHVS and FQNEAQ. The CDR3 consists of 16 residues. V was cut by 4 bases and J by 3 bases, with 17 bases left in between. Here the CDR3 DNA reads TGTGCCAGCAGCTCCTGGACTACATCTAGTACAGATACGCAGTATTTT. Amino acids: CASSSWTTSSTDTQYF.